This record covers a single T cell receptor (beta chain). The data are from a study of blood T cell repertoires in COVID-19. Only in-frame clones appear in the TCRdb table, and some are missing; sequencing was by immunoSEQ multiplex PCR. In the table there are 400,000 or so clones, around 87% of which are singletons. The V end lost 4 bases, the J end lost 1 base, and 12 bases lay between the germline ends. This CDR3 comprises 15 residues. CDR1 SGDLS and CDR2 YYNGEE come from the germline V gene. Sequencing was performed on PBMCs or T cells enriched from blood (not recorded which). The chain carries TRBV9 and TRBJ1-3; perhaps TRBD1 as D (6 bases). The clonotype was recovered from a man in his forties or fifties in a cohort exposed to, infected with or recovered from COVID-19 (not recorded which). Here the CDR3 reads CASSLNGQSGNTIYF. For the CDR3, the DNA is TGTGCCAGCAGCCTCAACGGACAGTCTGGAAACACCATATATTTT.